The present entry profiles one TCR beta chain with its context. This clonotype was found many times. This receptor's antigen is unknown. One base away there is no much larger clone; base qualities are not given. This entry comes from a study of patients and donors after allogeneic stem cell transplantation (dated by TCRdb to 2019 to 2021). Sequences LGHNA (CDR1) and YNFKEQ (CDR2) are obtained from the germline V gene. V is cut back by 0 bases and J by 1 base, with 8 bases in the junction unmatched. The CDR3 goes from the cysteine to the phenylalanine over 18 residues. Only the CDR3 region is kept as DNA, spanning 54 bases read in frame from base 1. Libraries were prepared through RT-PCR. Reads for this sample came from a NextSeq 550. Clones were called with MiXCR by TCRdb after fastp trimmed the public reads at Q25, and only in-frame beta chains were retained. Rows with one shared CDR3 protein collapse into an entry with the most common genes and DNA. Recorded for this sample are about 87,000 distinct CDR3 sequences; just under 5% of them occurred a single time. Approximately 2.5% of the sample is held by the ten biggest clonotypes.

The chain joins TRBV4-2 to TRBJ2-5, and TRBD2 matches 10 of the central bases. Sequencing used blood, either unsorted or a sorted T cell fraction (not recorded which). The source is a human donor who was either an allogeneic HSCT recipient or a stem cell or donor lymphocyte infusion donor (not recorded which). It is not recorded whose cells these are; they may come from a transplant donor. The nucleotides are TGTGCCAGCAGCCAAGAGACAACTAGCGGGGACTCCCAAGAGACCCAGTACTTC. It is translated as CASSQETTSGDSQETQYF.